Presented here are 14 T cell receptor beta chains from one specimen sequenced in a study of CD8 T cells in ankylosing spondylitis. TCRdb independently ran MiXCR on the 5' RACE reads; one entry per CDR3 protein. The sample records 200,000 to 250,000 distinct CDR3 sequences, approximately 24% being singletons. The sequenced sample was blood, either unsorted or a sorted T cell fraction (not recorded which). All receptors derive from a male donor with ankylosing spondylitis or in good health (not recorded which).

In this sample, this clonotype turned up many times. CDR3 in amino acids: CSARNAMTYNEQFF. The CDR3 bases are TGCAGTGCTAGAAACGCGATGACCTACAATGAGCAGTTCTTC. The chain carries TRBV20-1 and TRBJ2-1; D remains unclear. The germline V and J ends were trimmed by 2 bases and 2 bases, with 10 bases remaining between them. The CDR3 is 14 amino acids. Germline V CDR1 and CDR2: DFQATT, SNEGSKA (reference sequence).

V gene TRBV20-1 combines with J gene TRBJ2-7; TRBD1 aligns across 7 bases. Looked up from germline, CDR1 is DFQATT and CDR2 is SNEGSKA (reference sequence). V lost 0 bases, J lost 3 bases, and 5 bases stayed unmatched. The CDR3 extends over 14 amino acids. In DNA form, the CDR3 reads TGCAGTGCTAGAGAACCTGCAGGGGGCTACGAGCAGTACTTC. Protein sequence: CSAREPAGGYEQYF.

This clonotype has ten or more counts. The V gene is TRBV6-1, the J gene TRBJ1-5; 11 bases agree with TRBD1. Germline V gene sequence: CDR1 MNHNS, CDR2 SASEGT. V was clipped by 7 bases and J by 2 bases; unmatched bases: 7. The CDR3 totals 16 residues. The CDR3 bases are TGTGCCAGCATTGGACAGGGGGCTTCGGGCAATCAGCCCCAGCATTTT. Encoded protein: CASIGQGASGNQPQHF.

This clonotype was counted many times. The V gene is TRBV18, the J gene TRBJ1-5; 7 nucleotides line up with TRBD1. This CDR3 comprises 14 residues. With 1 base clipped from V and 6 bases from J, the junction kept 3 bases outside the gene matches. Germline assignment: CDR1 KGHSH and CDR2 LQKENI. CDR3: CASSPQGAGQPQHF. In DNA form, the CDR3 reads TGTGCCAGCTCACCACAGGGGGCAGGTCAGCCCCAGCATTTT.

The chain joins TRBV20-1 to TRBJ2-7; D is unresolved. V was clipped by 5 bases and J by 5 bases, with 10 bases between them. This CDR3 spans 11 amino acids. The V gene's germline CDR1 is DFQATT and CDR2 SNEGSKA (reference sequence). In DNA, the CDR3 is TGCAGTGCTCAGGACCGTGACGAGCAGTACTTC. It encodes CSAQDRDEQYF.

This clonotype was detected only a few times. The chain links TRBV19 to TRBJ2-1; TRBD1 aligns across 8 bases. Germline V gene data show CDR1 as LNHDA and CDR2 as SQIVND (reference sequence). The CDR3 spans 16 residues. J lost 3 bases, V lost 4 bases, and 8 bases had no gene match. This CDR3 is CASSKSGGADYNEQFF. Here the CDR3 DNA reads TGTGCCAGTAGTAAATCAGGGGGCGCGGACTACAATGAGCAGTTCTTC.

Ten or more counts support this clonotype. The V and J genes are TRBV24-1 and TRBJ1-1; TRBD1 aligns across 10 bases. The CDR3 runs 16 residues. Germline CDR1 and CDR2: KGHDR and SFDVKD. V trimming: 4 bases; J trimming: 4 bases; junction bases outside the gene matches: 8. CDR3 DNA: TGTGCCACCAGTGACGGGCCGGGACAGGGGCGCACTGAAGCTTTCTTT. This sequence encodes CATSDGPGQGRTEAFF.

V is TRBV20-1 and J is TRBJ2-1; D ambiguous. CDR3 size: 16 residues. CDR1 is DFQATT, CDR2 SNEGSKA, per germline (reference sequence). V lost 2 bases, J lost 5 bases, and 19 bases lay in between. CDR3 sequence: CSARLPRLSPNNEQFF. The CDR3 DNA follows: TGCAGTGCTAGATTACCACGGTTATCTCCCAACAATGAGCAGTTCTTC.

The chain is built from TRBV18 and TRBJ2-7; D unresolved. Germline V CDR1 and CDR2: KGHSH, LQKENI. The CDR3 sequence is 13 residues long. Trimming took 2 bases from V and 3 from J, leaving 8 bases between them. CDR3 in DNA: TGTGCCAGCTCACCAGGGCGGTACTACGAGCAGTACTTC. This sequence encodes CASSPGRYYEQYF.

The V and J genes are TRBV20-1 and TRBJ2-3; 7 bases match TRBD2. The V gene's germline CDR1 is DFQATT and CDR2 SNEGSKA (reference sequence). The CDR3 sequence is 14 residues long. V lost 5 bases and J lost 0; bases outside the gene matches: 5. The CDR3 spells CSARRTRSTDTQYF. CDR3 DNA sequence: TGCAGTGCTCGAAGGACTAGGAGCACAGATACGCAGTATTTT.

This clonotype was counted only a few times. This chain connects TRBV11-1 to TRBJ2-3; D gene ambiguous. CDR3 length: 13 amino acids. V lost 3 bases and J lost 3, with 7 bases in between. Germline loops: CDR1 SGHAT, CDR2 FQDESV (reference sequence). The CDR3 spells CASSFLRTDTQYF. For the CDR3, the DNA is TGTGCCAGCAGCTTTTTAAGAACAGATACGCAGTATTTT.

At least ten counts were recorded for this clonotype. This chain uses TRBV7-9 with TRBJ1-2; TRBD1 matches 7 bases. Germline loops: CDR1 SEHNR, CDR2 FQNEAQ (reference sequence). Losses at the gene ends were 4 bases for V and 2 bases for J; bases not matched to a gene: 4. CDR3 length: 14 residues. CDR3: CASSSSGGNYGYTF. CDR3 coding DNA: TGTGCCAGCAGCTCCTCAGGGGGAAACTATGGCTACACCTTC.

J is TRBJ2-5 and V is TRBV21-1; the DNA was not compared with TRBD2, the D call given in the table. TRBV21-1 is a recognized pseudogene. The CDR3 spans 15 residues. The CDR3 DNA reads as TGTGCCAGCACCAGGACTAGCGGACTCCAAGAGACCCAGTACTTC. Translation: CASTRTSGLQETQYF.

This clonotype has a count of ten or more. The CDR3 nucleotides read TGTGCCAGCAGCTTGAAGTGGACTAGAAACCAAGAGACCCAGTACTTC. Amino acids: CASSLKWTRNQETQYF. This rearrangement joins TRBV11-2 to TRBJ2-5, with TRBD2 matching over 7 bases. V was pared by 3 bases and J by 0 bases, with 7 bases of the junction left unmatched. In germline, CDR1 is SGHAT, CDR2 FQNNGV. The CDR3 runs to 16 residues.